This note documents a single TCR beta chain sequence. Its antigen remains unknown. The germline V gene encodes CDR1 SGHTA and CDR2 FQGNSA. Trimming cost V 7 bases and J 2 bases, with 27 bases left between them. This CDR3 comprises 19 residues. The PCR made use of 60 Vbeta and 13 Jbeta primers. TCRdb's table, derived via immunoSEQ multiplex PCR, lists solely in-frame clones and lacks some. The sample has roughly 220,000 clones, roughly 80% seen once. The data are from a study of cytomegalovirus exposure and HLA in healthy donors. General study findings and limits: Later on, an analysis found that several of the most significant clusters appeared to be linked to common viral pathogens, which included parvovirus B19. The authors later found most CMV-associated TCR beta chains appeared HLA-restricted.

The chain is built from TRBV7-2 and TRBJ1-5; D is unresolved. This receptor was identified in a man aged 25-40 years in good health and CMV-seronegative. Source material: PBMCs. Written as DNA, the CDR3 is TGTGCCAGCACCCCCGTTGCCATTTCCGTTCAACGGGGCAATCAGCCCCAGCATTTT. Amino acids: CASTPVAISVQRGNQPQHF.